These T cell receptor beta chains were read from a single sample in a study of blood T cell repertoires in COVID-19. This table comes from immunoSEQ multiplex PCR, and its TCRdb copy is limited to in-frame clones, with some not included. The sample lists about 270,000 clones; roughly 90% were seen once. Sequencing was performed on PBMCs or T cells enriched from blood (not recorded which). The receptors were gathered from a woman aged 45-65 years who had recovered from COVID-19. The CDR3 runs from the conserved cysteine through the conserved F or W. The D gene is left open where the match is weak. For some rows the clone size is stated as once, few or many, or as a class when expanded; others skip it.

DNA: TGTGCCAGCAGGTCAATAGGGGGTAACTATGGCTACACCTTC; CDR3: CASRSIGGNYGYTF; D: .; J: TRBJ1-2; V: TRBV6-5; size: .
DNA: TGCAGTGCTTCCTGGGGGGGGGAGCAGTTCTTC; CDR3: CSASWGGEQFF; D: TRBD2; J: TRBJ2-1; V: TRBV20-1; size: .
DNA: TGCGCCAGCAGCCAAGATCCCCTAGCGGCCAGCACAGATACGCAGTATTTT; CDR3: CASSQDPLAASTDTQYF; D: TRBD2; J: TRBJ2-3; V: TRBV4-3; size: .
DNA: TGTGCCAGCAGCTTAGCGTTCAGGGCACAGACCTACGAGCAGTACTTC; CDR3: CASSLAFRAQTYEQYF; D: .; J: TRBJ2-7; V: TRBV7-2; size: .
DNA: TGTGCCACCAGTGACGGAGCTACTAGCGGGATCGACAATGAGCAGTTCTTC; CDR3: CATSDGATSGIDNEQFF; D: TRBD2; J: TRBJ2-1; V: TRBV24-1; size: .
DNA: TGTGCCAGCACCCTCCCACCCGGGTCCTTATATTTT; CDR3: CASTLPPGSLYF; D: .; J: TRBJ1-3; V: TRBV11-2; size: .
DNA: TGTGCCAGCAGTGGGAGACTAGCGGCCCTTGGGGAGCAGTACTTC; CDR3: CASSGRLAALGEQYF; D: TRBD2; J: TRBJ2-7; V: TRBV28; size: .
DNA: TGTGCCAGCAGGGCTGTAGCGGGAAGTTACAATGAGCAGTTCTTC; CDR3: CASRAVAGSYNEQFF; D: TRBD2; J: TRBJ2-1; V: TRBV6-5; size: .
DNA: TGTGCCAGCAGTCCCCTAGGACAGCTTCATTCACCCCTCCACTTT; CDR3: CASSPLGQLHSPLHF; D: .; J: TRBJ1-6; V: TRBV25-1; size: .
DNA: TGTGCCAGCAGTACTACGGATGGCTACACCTTC; CDR3: CASSTTDGYTF; D: .; J: TRBJ1-2; V: TRBV28; size: .
DNA: TGCGCCAGCAGTTTTAGCCCCAGCTCCTACAATGAGCAGTTCTTC; CDR3: CASSFSPSSYNEQFF; D: .; J: TRBJ2-1; V: TRBV10-2; size: .
DNA: TGTGCCAGTAGTATTACCGGGACTAGCGCTCATGAGCAGTTCTTC; CDR3: CASSITGTSAHEQFF; D: TRBD2; J: TRBJ2-1; V: TRBV19; size: .
DNA: TGTGCCAGCAGTGAAGCGGGGGGAACTGAAGCTTTCTTT; CDR3: CASSEAGGTEAFF; D: .; J: TRBJ1-1; V: TRBV2; size: .
DNA: TGTGCCAGCAGCCCGTTCGGCTCCTATAATTCACCCCTCCACTTT; CDR3: CASSPFGSYNSPLHF; D: .; J: TRBJ1-6; V: TRBV7-2; size: .
DNA: TGTGCCAGCAGCCGCGGGCGGAACACTGAAGCTTTCTTT; CDR3: CASSRGRNTEAFF; D: .; J: TRBJ1-1; V: TRBV12-3/TRBV12-4; size: once
DNA: TGTGCCAGCAGCTCCAGGGTCACTGAGCAGTTCTTC; CDR3: CASSSRVTEQFF; D: .; J: TRBJ2-1; V: TRBV5-8; size: .
DNA: TGTGCCAGCAGTTTAAGAGTTAACTATGGCTACACCTTC; CDR3: CASSLRVNYGYTF; D: .; J: TRBJ1-2; V: TRBV12-3/TRBV12-4; size: .
DNA: TGTGCCAGCAGACGAACCGGGACTACCTACGAGCAGTACTTC; CDR3: CASRRTGTTYEQYF; D: TRBD2; J: TRBJ2-7; V: TRBV27; size: .
DNA: TGTGCCAGCAGTACCGACAGGGGAGACCAGCCCCAGCATTTT; CDR3: CASSTDRGDQPQHF; D: TRBD1; J: TRBJ1-5; V: TRBV6-5; size: .
DNA: TGTGCCAGCAGCTCCCTGGGGGGGCTCACCGGGGAGCTGTTTTTT; CDR3: CASSSLGGLTGELFF; D: .; J: TRBJ2-2; V: TRBV7-6; size: .
DNA: TGTGCCAGTAGCCCAGGGGGGAGCACTAATGAAAAACTGTTTTTT; CDR3: CASSPGGSTNEKLFF; D: TRBD1; J: TRBJ1-4; V: TRBV19; size: .
DNA: TGTGCCAGCAGTGAAGCTACAGGTTATCGATACGAGCAGTACTTC; CDR3: CASSEATGYRYEQYF; D: .; J: TRBJ2-7; V: TRBV28; size: .
DNA: TGTGCCAGCAGTTACGTAGGGGGCCGGAATCAGCCCCAGCATTTT; CDR3: CASSYVGGRNQPQHF; D: TRBD1; J: TRBJ1-5; V: TRBV6-2/TRBV6-3; size: .
DNA: TGCAGCGTTGAGGGGAGATTGAACACTGAAGCTTTCTTT; CDR3: CSVEGRLNTEAFF; D: .; J: TRBJ1-1; V: TRBV29-1; size: .
DNA: TGTGCCAGCAGCCACGGACTAACGTCCTACGAGCAGTACTTC; CDR3: CASSHGLTSYEQYF; D: .; J: TRBJ2-7; V: TRBV4-2; size: .
DNA: TGTGCCAGCTCCCAAGGGGAGGGGCTCGATTCACCCCTCCACTTT; CDR3: CASSQGEGLDSPLHF; D: .; J: TRBJ1-6; V: TRBV18; size: .
DNA: TGTGCCAGCAGTGAGGGGGCAGGTAATTCACCCCTCCACTTT; CDR3: CASSEGAGNSPLHF; D: .; J: TRBJ1-6; V: TRBV6-1; size: .
DNA: TGTGCCAGCAGCTCTCTCCGGGACTACAAAAATGAGCAGTTCTTC; CDR3: CASSSLRDYKNEQFF; D: TRBD2; J: TRBJ2-1; V: TRBV28; size: .
DNA: TGTGCCAGCAGTCTTAGCGGGAGGGGGAATACGCAGTATTTT; CDR3: CASSLSGRGNTQYF; D: TRBD2; J: TRBJ2-3; V: TRBV11-2; size: .
DNA: TGCGCCAGCAGCTCCACCGGGACAGGGAGGGACTATGGCTACACCTTC; CDR3: CASSSTGTGRDYGYTF; D: TRBD1; J: TRBJ1-2; V: TRBV5-1; size: .
DNA: TGTGCCAGCAGTCCCCACGAGGGCGGGGGTGAAAAACTGTTTTTT; CDR3: CASSPHEGGGEKLFF; D: .; J: TRBJ1-4; V: TRBV27; size: .
DNA: TGTGCGACCGGGACAGGGTTCTACGAGCAGTACTTC; CDR3: CATGTGFYEQYF; D: TRBD1; J: TRBJ2-7; V: TRBV12-3/TRBV12-4; size: .
DNA: TGTGCCAGCAGCTTAAGGGAGGCTCCAAGCTCCTACGAGCAGTACTTC; CDR3: CASSLREAPSSYEQYF; D: .; J: TRBJ2-7; V: TRBV7-2; size: .
DNA: TGTGCCAGCAGCACAGGGGCGGGTGGGAGACACAATGAGCAGTTCTTC; CDR3: CASSTGAGGRHNEQFF; D: TRBD1; J: TRBJ2-1; V: TRBV7-6; size: few